The clone carrying this T cell receptor beta chain was observed many times. Its antigen is currently unknown. This specimen comes from a study of identical twins. Study results and limitations: Carriage of fewer insertions was seen in abundant cord blood beta clonotypes, whereas memory repertoires showed none.

cDNA carried unique molecular identifiers, and a universal primer site was added by template switching. MiXCR, applied by TCRdb to the 5' RACE reads, yields one record per CDR3 protein. The table records about 460,000 distinct CDR3 sequences, 11% to 15% of them present only once. Healthy Caucasians, and only they, were the donors. Trimming at V came to 4 bases and at J to 5 bases, leaving 9 bases not matched to a gene. The germline V gene has CDR1 SGHRS and CDR2 YFSETQ. This CDR3 is built from 16 residues. These same records also appear under a second study, on yellow fever vaccine responses in identical twins.

The sample taken for sequencing was CD4+ T cells sorted from blood. The source of this sequence is a woman aged 18 to 35 in good health. This chain uses TRBV5-1 with TRBJ2-1; the match to TRBD2 covers 10 bases. The CDR3: CASSPGWTSGDNEQFF. The CDR3 DNA reads TGCGCCAGCAGCCCAGGATGGACTAGCGGAGACAATGAGCAGTTCTTC.